There are a few counts of the clone carrying this TCR beta chain. Its antigen is unidentified. Scientists made TCR beta libraries using quantitative 5'-RACE with molecular barcodes. TCRdb re-called the 5' RACE reads through MiXCR, storing one row per CDR3 protein. The sample has 150,000 to 200,000 distinct CDR3 sequences, 11% seen once. The sample comes from a study of CD8 T cells in ankylosing spondylitis. Study results and limitations: It appeared that ankylosing spondylitis blood was characterized by a TCR beta motif of 8 or 9 highly homologous variants.

The CDR3 sequence is 14 residues long. The V and J ends lost 3 bases and 3 bases respectively, with 8 bases between them. V gene TRBV12-3 or TRBV12-4 combines with J gene TRBJ1-4, with TRBD1 as a possible D gene (5 bases). Material: blood, either unsorted or a sorted T cell fraction (not recorded which). The TCR was taken from a male donor with ankylosing spondylitis or in good health (not recorded which). The CDR3 nucleotides are TGTGCCAGCAGTTTCGGGACGGCTAATGAAAAACTGTTTTTT. Protein: CASSFGTANEKLFF.